This TCR beta chain came from a study of T cell responses to AZD1222 COVID-19 vaccine. Study-level points and caveats: Spike-specific TCR repertoires showed rising breadth and depth after two AZD1222 doses. Reportedly, nearly half the spike-specific TCRs target unmutated variant regions. Repertoire sampling occurred only after the peak T cell response. Across the whole spike, CD4 TCRs peaked at regions 160-218 and 743-854.

Trimming removed 6 bases from V and 5 bases from J, with 14 bases in between. CDR3 length: 14 residues. The germline CDR1 and CDR2 sequences are MNHEY and SMNVEV (reference sequence). As concerns this clone: As yet, its antigen is unknown.

The method was immunoSEQ multiplex PCR; TCRdb's version includes in-frame clones alone and lacks a portion of them. The repertoire holds about 100,000 clones, 70% to 90% seen once, with approximately 18% in the top ten. The rearrangement uses TRBV27 and TRBJ2-1; either TRBD1 or TRBD2 may fit D (5 bases each). The sequence was collected from an adult in good health. The sample was peripheral blood, taken on day 0 of AZD1222 vaccination. The CDR3 sequence is CASRGTLSHNEQFF. As DNA, the CDR3 is TGTGCCAGCAGGGGGACCCTTTCCCACAATGAGCAGTTCTTC.